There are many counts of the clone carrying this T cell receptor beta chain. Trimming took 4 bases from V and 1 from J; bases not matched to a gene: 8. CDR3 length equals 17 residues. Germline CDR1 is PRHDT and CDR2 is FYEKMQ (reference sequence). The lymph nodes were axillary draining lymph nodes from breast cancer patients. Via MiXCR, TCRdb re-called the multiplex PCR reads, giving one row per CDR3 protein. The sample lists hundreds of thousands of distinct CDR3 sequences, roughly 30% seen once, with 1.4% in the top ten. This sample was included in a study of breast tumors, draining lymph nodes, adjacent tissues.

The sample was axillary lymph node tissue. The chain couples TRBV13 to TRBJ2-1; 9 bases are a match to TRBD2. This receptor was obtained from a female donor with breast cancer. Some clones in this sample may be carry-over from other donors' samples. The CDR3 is CASSSIFLAGSYNEQFF. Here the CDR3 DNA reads TGTGCCAGCAGCTCGATATTCCTAGCGGGATCCTACAATGAGCAGTTCTTC. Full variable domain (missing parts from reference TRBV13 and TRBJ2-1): AAGVIQSPRHLIKEKRETATLKCYPIPRHDTVYWYQQGPGQDPQFLISFYEKMQSDKGSIPDRFSAQQFSDYHSELNMSSLELGDSALYFCASSSIFLAGSYNEQFFGPGTRLTVL.